This paragraph reports one T cell receptor beta chain. Its antigen remains unidentified. The trim removed 4 bases at V and 6 bases at J, leaving 8 bases unmatched. Germline V gives CDR1 MGHDK, CDR2 SYGVNS. This CDR3 spans 15 amino acids. This record belongs to a study of cytomegalovirus exposure and HLA in healthy donors. TCRdb's copy holds only in-frame clones and misses some; the assay was immunoSEQ multiplex PCR. Of fewer than 150,000 clones in the sample, about 85% were seen once. Broader study findings: Usually a TCR sequence was rare, but some public TCRs were found in many donors.

This TCR derives from a young man in good health and CMV-seropositive. The chain combines TRBV25-1 with TRBJ2-3; 9 nucleotides match TRBD1. Sequencing input: PBMCs. As DNA, the CDR3 is TGTGCCAGCAGTGGCTCACAGGGGGCTTCGGATACGCAGTATTTT. It codes for CASSGSQGASDTQYF.